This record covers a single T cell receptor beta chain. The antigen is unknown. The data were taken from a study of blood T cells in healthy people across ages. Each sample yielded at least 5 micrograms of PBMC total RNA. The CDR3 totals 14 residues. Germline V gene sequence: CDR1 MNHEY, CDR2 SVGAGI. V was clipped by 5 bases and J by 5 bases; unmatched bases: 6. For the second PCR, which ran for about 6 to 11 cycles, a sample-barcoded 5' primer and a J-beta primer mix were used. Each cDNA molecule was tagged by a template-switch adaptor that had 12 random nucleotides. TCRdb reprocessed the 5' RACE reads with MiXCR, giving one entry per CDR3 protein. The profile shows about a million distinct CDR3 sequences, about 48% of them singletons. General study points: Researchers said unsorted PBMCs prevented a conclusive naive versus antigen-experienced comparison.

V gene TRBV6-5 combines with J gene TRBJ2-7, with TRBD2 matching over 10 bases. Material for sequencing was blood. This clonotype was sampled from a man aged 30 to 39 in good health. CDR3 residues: CASSLAGAGDEQYF. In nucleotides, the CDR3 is TGTGCCAGCAGTCTAGCGGGAGCGGGTGACGAGCAGTACTTC.